This record concerns one TCR beta chain sequence. Antigen: not known. This sample was taken from a study of OX40 agonist ivuxolimab in advanced cancers. Across the whole study: The study treated patients with ivuxolimab, an agonistic anti-OX40 (CD134) antibody. Cohort: about 82% men, mean age about 60, aged roughly 23 to 90. Study-wide results and limits: On average, a greater number of expanded clones characterised CD8+ T cells relative to CD4+.

Germline V CDR1 and CDR2: SGHVS, FNYEAQ. CDR3 length: 16 amino acids. Between the trimmed V and J ends, which lost 5 bases and 2 bases, there was a span of 18 bases. Profiling relied on immunoSEQ multiplex PCR, and the TCRdb table lists in-frame clones only, not all of them. The table includes 16,000 or so clones, 70% detected once. The rearrangement links TRBV7-6 to TRBJ2-5; D perhaps matches TRBD2 (7 bases). The sequence came from an adult with an advanced solid tumor such as melanoma, head and neck, liver or kidney cancer. The sample was CD4+ or CD8+ T cells sorted from blood, taken in a trial of the OX40 agonist ivuxolimab. CDR3 nucleotides: TGTGCCAGCAGCCAAACTGCGGGGGCCCCACAAGAGACCCAGTACTTC. Amino acids: CASSQTAGAPQETQYF. The whole variable domain, filled in from reference TRBV7-6 and TRBJ2-5, reads GAGVSQSPRYKVTKRGQDVALRCDPISGHVSLYWYRQALGQGPEFLTYFNYEAQQDKSGLPNDRFSAERPEGSISTLTIQRTEQRDSAMYRCASSQTAGAPQETQYFGPGTRLLVL.